This passage covers 16 T cell receptor beta chains from one sample sequenced in a study of blood T cell repertoires in COVID-19. Assay: immunoSEQ multiplex PCR; the TCRdb copy retains only in-frame clones and omits some. The sample contains about 160,000 clones, 80% of which appear only once. Sequencing input: PBMCs or T cells enriched from blood (not recorded which). Every receptor here comes from a woman aged 55-69 years who had recovered from COVID-19.

The table lists this clone with a few counts. The rearrangement links TRBV4-1 to TRBJ2-4; D is possibly TRBD1 (6 bases). In germline, CDR1 is MGHRA, CDR2 YSYEKL. The CDR3 extends over 14 amino acids. Trimming removed 1 base at V and 3 bases at J, with 7 bases between. The CDR3 DNA follows: TGCGCCAGCAGCCAAGCAGGGGTCAAAAACATTCAGTACTTC. Amino acid sequence: CASSQAGVKNIQYF.

The chain carries TRBV5-1 and TRBJ1-1; D uncertain. CDR1 and CDR2 from the germline V gene are SGHRS and YFSETQ. This CDR3 has 13 residues. Trimming cost V 4 bases and J 7 bases, with 14 bases left between them. The CDR3 loop is CASSDDFHDEAFF. The CDR3, as DNA: TGCGCCAGCAGCGACGACTTTCACGATGAAGCTTTCTTT.

The chain carries TRBV6-5 and TRBJ2-7; the match to TRBD1 covers 7 bases. The germline V gene encodes CDR1 MNHEY and CDR2 SVGAGI. Unmatched junction bases numbered 6, after V lost 6 bases and J lost 7 bases. This CDR3 region has 12 residues. In DNA form, the CDR3 reads TGTGCCAGCAGCATGACAGGGCTGGAGCAGTACTTC. Its translation is CASSMTGLEQYF.

The chain uses TRBV5-5 and TRBJ1-2; D is unresolved. The germline CDR1 and CDR2 sequences are SGHKS and YYEKEE (reference sequence). Trimming left V 2 bases short and J 2 bases short, with 10 bases between. The CDR3 consists of 14 residues. The chain's CDR3 is CASSFRLLNYGYTF. Written as DNA, the CDR3 is TGTGCCAGCAGCTTCCGACTGTTGAACTATGGCTACACCTTC.

This chain joins TRBV21-1 and TRBJ1-5; the D call of TRBD1 is as the table states it, not checked on the DNA. TRBV21-1 represents a pseudogene. There are 18 residues in the CDR3. The CDR3 DNA reads TGTGCCAGCAGCTTAAATTGGGGACAGGGTAGGGTCAATCAGCCCCAGCATTTT. Translating it yields CASSLNWGQGRVNQPQHF.

V and J are TRBV15 and TRBJ1-4; unclear D gene. The CDR3 is 12 residues long. Deletions cut 5 bases from V and 8 bases from J, with 9 bases between. Germline lookup yields CDR1 LNHNV and CDR2 YYDKDF (reference sequence). The CDR3 sequence: CATSDLGEKLFF. CDR3 coding DNA: TGTGCCACCAGCGACCTCGGGGAAAAACTGTTTTTT.

This rearrangement joins TRBV25-1 to TRBJ1-1, with a tentative D call TRBD1 (6 bases). The CDR3 covers 12 residues. Trimming stripped 5 bases from V and 4 bases from J, with 8 bases between. Germline values: CDR1 MGHDK, CDR2 SYGVNS. The CDR3 DNA is TGTGCCAGCAGTCTCAGGGGCACTGAAGCTTTCTTT. This gives the protein CASSLRGTEAFF.

This clone was observed a single time. V and J are TRBV6-5 and TRBJ2-4; D is possibly TRBD1 (5 bases). The CDR3 consists of 16 residues. The V end lost 3 bases, the J end lost 0 bases, and 12 bases lay between the germline ends. Germline V gene lookup returns CDR1 MNHEY and CDR2 SVGAGI. CDR3 coding DNA: TGTGCCAGCAGTTATGCCAGGGCACTAGCCAAAAACATTCAGTACTTC. Protein sequence: CASSYARALAKNIQYF.

The chain recombines TRBV27 with TRBJ2-7, with 9 bases matching TRBD1. J lost 5 bases, V lost 6 bases, and 5 bases had no gene match. Per germline, CDR1 MNHEY and CDR2 SMNVEV (reference sequence). The CDR3 length is 13 residues. CDR3 DNA: TGTGCCAGCAGCCTCGGACAGGGGAACGAGCAGTACTTC. Its translation is CASSLGQGNEQYF.

The CDR3 region is CASSGPDLAGGRGTDTQYF. DNA for the CDR3: TGTGCCAGCAGTGGACCCGATCTAGCGGGGGGCCGGGGCACAGATACGCAGTATTTT. The chain couples TRBV6-1 to TRBJ2-3, with TRBD2 matching 11 bases. The CDR3 is 19 residues long. J gave up 1 base and V 4 bases, and 13 bases lay outside the gene matches. The germline V gene encodes CDR1 MNHNS and CDR2 SASEGT.

There are many counts of this clone. The genes are TRBV7-2 and TRBJ1-5; D is unclear. CDR1 is SGHTA and CDR2 is FQGNSA in the germline V gene. Trimming shortened V by 2 bases and J by 4 bases, and 9 bases separated the two germline ends. This CDR3 is 14 amino acids long. CDR3 residues: CASSLYAANQPQHF. In nucleotides, the CDR3 is TGTGCCAGCAGCTTATACGCAGCGAATCAGCCCCAGCATTTT.

This clone occurred once. This sequence joins TRBV7-9 and TRBJ2-1; 8 bases align to TRBD2. The ends lost 7 bases at V and 4 bases at J; junction bases unmatched: 9. Germline CDR1 reads SEHNR; CDR2 reads FQNEAQ (reference sequence). CDR3 length: 15 amino acids. This CDR3 is CASTKARGGYNEQFF. As DNA, the CDR3 is TGTGCCAGCACCAAGGCTCGGGGGGGTTACAATGAGCAGTTCTTC. Full variable domain (rest looked up from reference TRBV7-9 and TRBJ2-1): DTGVSQNPRHKITKRGQNVTFRCDPISEHNRLYWYRQTLGQGPEFLTYFQNEAQLEKSRLLSDRFSAERPKGSFSTLEIQRTEQGDSAMYLCASTKARGGYNEQFFGPGTRLTVL.

The V gene is TRBV6-6, the J gene TRBJ1-5; 7 positions agree with TRBD1. This CDR3 is built from 15 residues. The germline CDR1 and CDR2 sequences are MNHNY and SVGAGI (reference sequence). The junction had 3 bases not matched to a gene; V was cut back by 2 bases and J by 2 bases. CDR3 region: CASSYRQGGNQPQHF. CDR3 in DNA: TGTGCCAGCAGTTACCGACAGGGAGGCAATCAGCCCCAGCATTTT.

CDR3 DNA sequence: TGTGCCAGCAGCACCAGCGGGGGGCCAGCTCTCCAGTACTTC. Protein sequence: CASSTSGGPALQYF. V and J are TRBV9 and TRBJ2-5; TRBD2 agrees at 9 bases. Germline V gene data show CDR1 as SGDLS and CDR2 as YYNGEE. With 4 bases clipped from V and 10 bases from J, the junction kept 11 bases outside the gene matches. The CDR3 runs 14 residues.

The chain is built from TRBV7-8 and TRBJ1-1; a weak D match, TRBD1 (5 bases). Germline V gene sequence: CDR1 SGHVS, CDR2 FQNEAQ. The CDR3 contains 13 residues. Trimming pared 5 bases from V and 3 bases from J, leaving 10 bases between. The CDR3 loop is CASSHQGHTEAFF. The CDR3 nucleotides read TGTGCCAGCAGCCACCAGGGTCACACTGAAGCTTTCTTT.

The chain links TRBV2 to TRBJ1-1, with a tentative D call TRBD1 (5 bases). Germline values: CDR1 SNHLY, CDR2 FYNNEI. Trimming took off 7 bases at V and 5 bases at J, with 17 bases between the two ends. The CDR3 is 14 residues long. The CDR3 DNA is TGTGCCAGCACCCCCAGGGCGTTAGGGACTGAAGCTTTCTTT. This sequence encodes CASTPRALGTEAFF.